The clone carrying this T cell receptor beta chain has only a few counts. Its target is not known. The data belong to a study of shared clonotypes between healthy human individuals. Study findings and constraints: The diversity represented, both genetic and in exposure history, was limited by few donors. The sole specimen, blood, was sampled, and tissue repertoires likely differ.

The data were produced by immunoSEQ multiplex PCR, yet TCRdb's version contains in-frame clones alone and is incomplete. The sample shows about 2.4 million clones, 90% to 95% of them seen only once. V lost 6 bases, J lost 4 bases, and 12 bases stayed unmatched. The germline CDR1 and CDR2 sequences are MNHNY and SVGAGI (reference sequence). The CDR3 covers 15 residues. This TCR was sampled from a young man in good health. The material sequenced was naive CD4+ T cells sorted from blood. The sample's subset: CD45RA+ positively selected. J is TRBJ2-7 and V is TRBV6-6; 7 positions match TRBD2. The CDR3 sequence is CASRLMVGGLYEQYF. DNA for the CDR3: TGTGCCAGCAGACTTATGGTGGGAGGGCTATACGAGCAGTACTTC.